Shown below are 8 T cell receptor beta chains from a single sample sequenced in a study of blood T cell repertoires in COVID-19. Using immunoSEQ multiplex PCR, the repertoire was profiled, and TCRdb retains in-frame clones only, with some absent. Found here are 81,000 or so clones, about 88% of them singletons; the top ten hold 12%. What was sequenced was peripheral blood. These receptors originate from an older man with active or convalescent COVID-19.

This clone was seen just once. This chain joins TRBV7-9 and TRBJ1-4; no firm D call. The CDR3 loop spans 13 amino acids. Germline lookup yields CDR1 SEHNR and CDR2 FQNEAQ (reference sequence). Trimming took 1 base from V and 7 from J, leaving 7 bases between them. CDR3 DNA: TGTGCCAGCAGCTTAGATGGGAGTGAAAAACTGTTTTTT. It encodes CASSLDGSEKLFF.

The chain couples TRBV19 to TRBJ2-1; 9 bases line up with TRBD2. Germline assignment: CDR1 LNHDA and CDR2 SQIVND (reference sequence). Unmatched junction bases numbered 10, after V lost 5 bases and J lost 5 bases. CDR3 size: 16 residues. The chain's CDR3 is CASSLGMGLAHNEQFF. The CDR3 nucleotides read TGTGCCAGTAGTCTAGGGATGGGACTAGCTCACAATGAGCAGTTCTTC.

This clone appeared a few times. V gene TRBV6-2 or TRBV6-3 combines with J gene TRBJ2-5; no definite D call. The V and J ends lost 2 bases and 2 bases respectively, with 6 bases between them. This CDR3 contains 13 residues. The germline CDR1 and CDR2 sequences are MNHEY and SVGEGT. DNA of the CDR3: TGTGCCAGCAGTTACCTCCTTCAAGAGACCCAGTACTTC. Protein: CASSYLLQETQYF.

The chain has TRBV7-2 and TRBJ1-1; possible D gene TRBD1, 6 bases. This CDR3 is 12 amino acids long. Germline lookup yields CDR1 SGHTA and CDR2 FQGNSA. V was clipped by 4 bases and J by 8 bases, with 11 bases between them. This CDR3 is CASSWGGREAFF. CDR3 sequence (DNA): TGTGCCAGCAGCTGGGGGGGCAGAGAAGCTTTCTTT.

The rearrangement joins TRBV28 to TRBJ1-4, with TRBD1 as a possible D gene (5 bases). Looked up from germline, CDR1 is MDHEN and CDR2 is SYDVKM. V was cut by 4 bases and J by 8 bases, with 11 bases left in between. This CDR3 region has 13 residues. CDR3 sequence reads: CASSWGVGEKLFF. Here the CDR3 DNA reads TGTGCCAGCAGTTGGGGGGTGGGAGAAAAACTGTTTTTT.

This chain joins TRBV11-3 and TRBJ1-6; unclear D gene. The V end lost 5 bases, the J end lost 8 bases, and 13 bases lay between the germline ends. This CDR3 has 14 amino acids. Germline lookup yields CDR1 SGHNT and CDR2 YENEEA. The CDR3 region is CASSREYGYSPLHF. Here the CDR3 DNA reads TGTGCCAGCAGCAGAGAATATGGTTATTCACCCCTCCACTTT.

This clone was counted between two and nine times. The chain carries TRBV2 and TRBJ2-7; possible D gene TRBD1, 6 bases. CDR3 length: 12 residues. From germline, CDR1 is SNHLY and CDR2 FYNNEI. V gave up 4 bases and J gave up 4 bases, with 8 bases separating them. CDR3 amino acids: CASSVGQYEQYF. CDR3 nucleotides: TGTGCCAGCAGTGTCGGACAGTACGAGCAGTACTTC.

This clone was counted once. The genes are TRBV2 and TRBJ1-1; TRBD1 might be the D (6 bases). Trimming cost V 3 bases and J 7 bases, with 15 bases left between them. Germline V lookup: CDR1 SNHLY, CDR2 FYNNEI. The CDR3 totals 14 residues. The CDR3, as DNA: TGTGCCAGCAGTGACGTGGGGGGGGCGGGTGAAGCTTTCTTT. Translating it yields CASSDVGGAGEAFF.